A single count supports the clone carrying this T cell receptor (beta chain). Seattle's enrolled individuals joined amid active infection and were then monitored longitudinally. These data come from a study of blood T cell repertoires in COVID-19. Overall study: In each case, the material was cDNA or gDNA derived from T cells, B-cell-depleted T cells, or PBMCs.

The V end lost 8 bases, the J end lost 6 bases, and 20 bases lay between the germline ends. Germline V CDR1 and CDR2: LNHDA, SQIVND (reference sequence). The CDR3 contains 14 residues. In the original processing: Amplification with reference gene primers provided the estimates of nucleated cell counts. Clones were sequenced by immunoSEQ multiplex PCR, and TCRdb holds only the in-frame ones, with some missing. That table gives V, J and clone size, and the DNA gave D and trimming. Of around 200,000 clones in the sample, roughly 80% were seen once. V is TRBV19 and J is TRBJ2-7; TRBD1 might be the D (6 bases). This TCR came from a woman in her seventies with COVID-19, enrolled during active disease. The sequenced sample consisted of peripheral blood. The CDR3 here is CASGSGTLLSEQYF. The CDR3, as DNA: TGTGCCAGTGGCTCCGGGACACTCCTATCCGAGCAGTACTTC.